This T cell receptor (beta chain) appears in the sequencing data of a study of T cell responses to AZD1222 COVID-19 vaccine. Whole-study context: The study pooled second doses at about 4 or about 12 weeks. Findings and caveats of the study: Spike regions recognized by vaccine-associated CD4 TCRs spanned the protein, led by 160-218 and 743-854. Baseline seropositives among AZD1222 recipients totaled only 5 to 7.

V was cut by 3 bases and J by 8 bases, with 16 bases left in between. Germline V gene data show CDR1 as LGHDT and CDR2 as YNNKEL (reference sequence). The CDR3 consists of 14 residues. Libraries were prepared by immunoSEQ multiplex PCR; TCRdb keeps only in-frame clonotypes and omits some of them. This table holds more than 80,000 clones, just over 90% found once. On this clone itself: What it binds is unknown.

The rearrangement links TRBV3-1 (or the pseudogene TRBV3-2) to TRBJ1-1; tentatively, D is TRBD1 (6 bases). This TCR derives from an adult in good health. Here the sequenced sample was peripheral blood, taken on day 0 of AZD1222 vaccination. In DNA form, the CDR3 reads TGTGCCAGCAGCCAGACCGGGACATTTAGGGAAGCTTTCTTT. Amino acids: CASSQTGTFREAFF.